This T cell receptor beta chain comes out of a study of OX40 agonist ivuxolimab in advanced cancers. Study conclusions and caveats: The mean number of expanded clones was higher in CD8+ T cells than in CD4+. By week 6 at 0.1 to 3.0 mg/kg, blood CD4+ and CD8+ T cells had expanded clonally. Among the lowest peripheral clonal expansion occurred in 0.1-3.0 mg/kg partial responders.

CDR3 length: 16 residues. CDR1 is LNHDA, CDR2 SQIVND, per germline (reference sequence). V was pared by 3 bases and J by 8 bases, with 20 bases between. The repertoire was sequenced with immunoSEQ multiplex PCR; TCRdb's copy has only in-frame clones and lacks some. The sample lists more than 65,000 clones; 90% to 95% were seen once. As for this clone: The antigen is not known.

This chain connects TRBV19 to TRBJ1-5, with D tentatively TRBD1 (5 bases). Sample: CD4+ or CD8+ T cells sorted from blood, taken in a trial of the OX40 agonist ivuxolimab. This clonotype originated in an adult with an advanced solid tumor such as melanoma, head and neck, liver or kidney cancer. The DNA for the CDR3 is TGTGCCAGTAGTATGGGCCCTGGGATCCCCAGGGAGCCCCAGCATTTT. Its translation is CASSMGPGIPREPQHF.